The 2 T cell receptor beta chains listed next were all sequenced from one sample in a study of Ad26.COV2.S vaccination and SARS-CoV-2 variants. TCRdb's copy holds only in-frame clones and misses some; the assay was immunoSEQ multiplex PCR. Among around 170,000 clones listed, roughly 85% were seen once. The starting material was peripheral blood, obtained after recovery from COVID-19. All receptors come from a human donor who had recovered from COVID-19.

This sequence joins TRBV2 and TRBJ2-2, with TRBD1 as a possible D gene (5 bases). Germline CDR1 reads SNHLY; CDR2 reads FYNNEI. V shed 3 bases and J shed 6 bases, with 17 bases lying between them. The CDR3 is 16 amino acids. The chain's CDR3 is CASSETLGRGSGELFF. CDR3 bases: TGTGCCAGCAGTGAGACGCTTGGAAGGGGATCCGGGGAGCTGTTTTTT.

The chain employs TRBV27 and TRBJ2-1; 10 bases fit TRBD1. The germline CDR1 and CDR2 sequences are MNHEY and SMNVEV (reference sequence). After removal of 2 bases from V and 8 bases from J, the junction contained 15 bases not matched to a gene. The CDR3 is 18 residues long. The CDR3 bases are TGTGCCAGCAGTTTACTGGTATCCGGGACAGGGGTCAACGATGAGCAGTTCTTC. Its protein is CASSLLVSGTGVNDEQFF.